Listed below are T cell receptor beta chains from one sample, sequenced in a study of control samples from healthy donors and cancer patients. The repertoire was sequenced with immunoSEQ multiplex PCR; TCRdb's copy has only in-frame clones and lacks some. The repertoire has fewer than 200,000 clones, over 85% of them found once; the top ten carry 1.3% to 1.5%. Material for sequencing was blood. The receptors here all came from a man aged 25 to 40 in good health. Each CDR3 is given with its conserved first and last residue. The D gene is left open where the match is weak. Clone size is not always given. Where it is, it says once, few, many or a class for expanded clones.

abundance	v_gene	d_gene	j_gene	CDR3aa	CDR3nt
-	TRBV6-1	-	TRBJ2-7	CASSEDVVESSYEQYF	TGTGCCAGCAGTGAAGATGTGGTCGAGAGCTCCTACGAGCAGTACTTC
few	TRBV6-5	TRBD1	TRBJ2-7	CASSYATGGYEQYF	TGTGCCAGCAGTTACGCGACAGGGGGCTACGAGCAGTACTTC
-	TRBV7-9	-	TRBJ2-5	CASSLVWGVKETQYF	TGTGCCAGCAGCTTAGTCTGGGGCGTCAAAGAGACCCAGTACTTC
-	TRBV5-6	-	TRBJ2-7	CASSLVGVREQYF	TGTGCCAGCAGCTTGGTGGGTGTGCGGGAGCAGTACTTC
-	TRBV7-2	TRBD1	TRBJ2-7	CASSSAGQGWSYEQYF	TGTGCCAGCAGCTCCGCGGGACAGGGGTGGTCTTACGAGCAGTACTTC
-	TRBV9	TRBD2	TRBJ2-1	CASSPSSGTYNEQFF	TGTGCCAGCAGCCCAAGTAGCGGGACTTACAATGAGCAGTTCTTC
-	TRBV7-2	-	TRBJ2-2	CASSLDGGRELFF	TGTGCCAGCAGCTTAGACGGGGGCCGGGAGCTGTTTTTT
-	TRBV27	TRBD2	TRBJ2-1	CAIRTSGNYNEQFF	TGTGCCATACGGACTAGCGGGAACTACAATGAGCAGTTCTTC
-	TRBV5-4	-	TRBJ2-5	CASSGRPRRGQETQYF	TGTGCCAGCAGCGGGAGACCTCGGAGAGGCCAAGAGACCCAGTACTTC
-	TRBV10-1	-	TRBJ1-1	CASSAADGTEAFF	TGCGCCAGCAGTGCAGCCGACGGGACTGAAGCTTTCTTT
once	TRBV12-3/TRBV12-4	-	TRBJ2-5	CASSYRETQYF	TGTGCCAGCAGTTATCGGGAGACCCAGTACTTC
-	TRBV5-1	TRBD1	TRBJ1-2	CASSLAGTGGEGYTF	TGCGCCAGCAGCTTGGCCGGGACAGGGGGAGAAGGCTACACCTTC
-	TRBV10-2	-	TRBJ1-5	CASSPALYQPQHF	TGCGCCAGCAGCCCCGCCCTCTATCAGCCCCAGCATTTT
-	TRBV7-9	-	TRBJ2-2	CASSDLMGAGAGELFF	TGTGCCAGCAGCGATCTTATGGGGGCTGGGGCCGGGGAGCTGTTTTTT
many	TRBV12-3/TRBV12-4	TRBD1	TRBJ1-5	CASGQGYSQPQHF	TGTGCCAGCGGACAGGGGTACAGTCAGCCCCAGCATTTT
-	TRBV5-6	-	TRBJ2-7	CASSLGQSHYEQYF	TGTGCCAGCAGCTTGGGTCAGAGCCACTACGAGCAGTACTTC
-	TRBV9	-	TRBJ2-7	CASSPWAASYEQYF	TGTGCCAGCAGCCCCTGGGCGGCCTCCTACGAGCAGTACTTC
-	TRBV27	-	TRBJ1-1	CASRKGEVNTEAFF	TGTGCCAGCAGAAAGGGGGAGGTGAACACTGAAGCTTTCTTT
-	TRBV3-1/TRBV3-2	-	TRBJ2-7	CASSQGVEAAYEQYF	TGTGCCAGCAGCCAAGGGGTGGAAGCGGCCTACGAGCAGTACTTC
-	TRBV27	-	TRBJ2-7	CASGGAGNSYEQYF	TGTGCCAGTGGCGGGGCGGGGAACTCCTACGAGCAGTACTTC
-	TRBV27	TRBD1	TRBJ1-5	CASRPGTGGNQPQHF	TGTGCCAGCAGACCCGGGACAGGGGGCAATCAGCCCCAGCATTTT
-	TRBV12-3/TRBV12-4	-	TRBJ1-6	CASSAGSRPLHF	TGTGCCAGCAGTGCCGGGTCCCGACCCCTCCACTTT
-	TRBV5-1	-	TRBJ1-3	CASSSEGWGNTIYF	TGCGCCAGCAGCTCGGAGGGGTGGGGAAACACCATATATTTT
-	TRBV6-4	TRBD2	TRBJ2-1	CASSDQRGSSYNEQFF	TGTGCCAGCAGTGATCAGCGGGGGAGCTCCTACAATGAGCAGTTCTTC
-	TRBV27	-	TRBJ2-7	CASSSTSSYEQYF	TGTGCCAGCAGTTCCACCTCCTCCTACGAGCAGTACTTC
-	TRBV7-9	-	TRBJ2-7	CASSPRTEYEQYF	TGTGCCAGCAGCCCGAGGACCGAATACGAGCAGTACTTC
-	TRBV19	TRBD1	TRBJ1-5	CASSVGNRGSNQPQHF	TGTGCCAGTAGTGTGGGGAACAGGGGCAGCAATCAGCCCCAGCATTTT
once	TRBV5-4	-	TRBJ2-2	CASSPGTDPNTGELFF	TGTGCCAGCAGCCCCGGTACGGACCCCAACACCGGGGAGCTGTTTTTT
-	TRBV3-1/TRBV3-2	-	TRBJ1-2	CASSSPFGRGGNYGYTF	TGTGCCAGCAGCTCCCCTTTTGGTCGGGGGGGTAACTATGGCTACACCTTC
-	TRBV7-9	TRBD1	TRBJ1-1	CVSSLTGVTEAFF	TGTGTCAGCAGCCTGACAGGGGTCACTGAAGCTTTCTTT
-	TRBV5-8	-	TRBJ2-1	CASSLTRVLGFNSYNEQFF	TGTGCCAGCAGCTTAACTAGAGTTCTGGGGTTCAACTCCTACAATGAGCAGTTCTTC
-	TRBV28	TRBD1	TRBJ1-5	CASRRQGVGPQHF	TGTGCCAGCAGGAGACAGGGGGTTGGGCCCCAGCATTTT
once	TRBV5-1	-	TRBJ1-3	CASSPAEAISGNTIYF	TGCGCCAGCAGCCCCGCAGAGGCGATCTCTGGAAACACCATATATTTT
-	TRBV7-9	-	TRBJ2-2	CASVNTGELFF	TGTGCCAGCGTGAACACCGGGGAGCTGTTTTTT
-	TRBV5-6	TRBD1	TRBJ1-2	CASRGNEVTGGRGYGYTF	TGTGCCAGCAGAGGAAACGAAGTAACAGGGGGCAGAGGCTATGGCTACACCTTC
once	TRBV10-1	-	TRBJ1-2	CASSEDRNYGYTF	TGCGCCAGCAGTGAGGACAGGAACTATGGCTACACCTTC
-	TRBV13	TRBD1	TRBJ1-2	CASSLGRTGHNYGYTF	TGTGCCAGCAGCTTAGGACGGACAGGACACAACTATGGCTACACCTTC
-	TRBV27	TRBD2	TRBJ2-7	CASSLSGRSYEQYF	TGTGCCAGCAGCTTGAGCGGGAGATCCTACGAGCAGTACTTC
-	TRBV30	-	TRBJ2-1	CAWSTSVSYNEQFF	TGTGCCTGGAGTACCAGTGTGTCCTACAATGAGCAGTTCTTC
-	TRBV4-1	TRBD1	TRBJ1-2	CASSQRLQGAGGYTF	TGCGCCAGCAGCCAAAGACTACAGGGGGCAGGTGGCTACACCTTC
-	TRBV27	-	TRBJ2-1	CASSLFAVGSWDNEQFF	TGTGCCAGCAGTTTGTTTGCTGTGGGGTCTTGGGACAATGAGCAGTTCTTC
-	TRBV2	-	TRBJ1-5	CASSHTQGRLLQYSNQPQHF	TGTGCCAGCTCTCACACACAGGGCCGTTTACTCCAATATAGCAATCAGCCCCAGCATTTT
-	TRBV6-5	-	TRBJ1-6	CASSRRQGGSPLHF	TGCGCCAGCAGTCGCCGACAAGGAGGATCACCCCTCCACTTT
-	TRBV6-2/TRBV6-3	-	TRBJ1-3	CASSRRNSGNTIYF	TGTGCCAGCAGTCGACGGAACTCTGGAAACACCATATATTTT
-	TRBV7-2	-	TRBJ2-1	CASSSAGLGGDEQFF	TGTGCCAGCAGCTCAGCAGGGCTGGGCGGGGATGAGCAGTTCTTC